This record concerns one T cell receptor beta chain sequence. Germline V lookup: CDR1 SGHNT, CDR2 YENEEA. This CDR3 comprises 12 residues. The V and J ends lost 4 bases and 9 bases respectively, with 10 bases between them. These data come from a study of T cell changes during pregnancy in multiple sclerosis. Generated by immunoSEQ multiplex PCR, the TCRdb table keeps only in-frame clones and is missing some. The table has some 45,000 clones, nearly 90% seen once. This sequence originates from a female donor with multiple sclerosis, enrolled in a pregnancy study. The chain employs TRBV11-3 and TRBJ2-1; maybe TRBD1 (5 bases). Sequencing used CD4+ T cells from peripheral blood mononuclear cells, obtained after pregnancy. Here the CDR3 DNA reads TGTGCCAGCAGCTCCAGGGTGGGTGAGCAGTTCTTC. It yields the protein CASSSRVGEQFF.